Listed below are T cell receptor beta chains from one sample, sequenced in a study of blood T cell repertoires in COVID-19. Only in-frame clones appear in the TCRdb table, and some are missing; sequencing was by immunoSEQ multiplex PCR. This table has 94,000 or so clones, approximately 80% appearing once. Sequenced: peripheral blood. The receptors here all came from a man in his 60s with acute or convalescent COVID-19. The CDR3 runs from the conserved cysteine through the conserved F or W. D genes are given only for firm matches. Clone size appears in some rows only: once, few, many, or a class for an expanded clone.

CDR3aa	CDR3nt	abundance	v_gene	j_gene	d_gene
CASSLGPGIEKLFF	TGCGCCAGCAGCTTGGGGCCAGGGATTGAAAAACTGTTTTTT	once	TRBV5-1	TRBJ1-4	NA
CASTPAGNQPQHF	TGTGCCAGCACCCCCGCAGGTAATCAGCCCCAGCATTTT	NA	TRBV6-6	TRBJ1-5	NA
CASSQGLAFGAGELFF	TGCGCCAGCAGCCAAGGACTAGCTTTTGGCGCCGGGGAGCTGTTTTTT	NA	TRBV4-3	TRBJ2-2	TRBD2
CASSIVGRGYNQPQHF	TGTGCCAGTAGTATAGTAGGCAGAGGGTACAATCAGCCCCAGCATTTT	NA	TRBV19	TRBJ1-5	NA
CASSLDGVRSDTQYF	TGCGCCAGCAGCTTGGACGGGGTTAGATCAGATACGCAGTATTTT	once	TRBV5-1	TRBJ2-3	NA
CASVEEGLINIQYF	TGTGCCAGCGTGGAGGAGGGGCTTATAAACATTCAGTACTTC	NA	TRBV2	TRBJ2-4	NA
CASRSGTGSPVEKLFF	TGTGCCAGCAGATCCGGGACAGGGAGTCCGGTTGAAAAACTGTTTTTT	NA	TRBV2	TRBJ1-4	TRBD1
CASSLDGGPNEKLFF	TGTGCCAGCAGCTTAGACGGGGGGCCAAATGAAAAACTGTTTTTT	few	TRBV7-9	TRBJ1-4	NA
CATQLRAQGEKLFF	TGTGCCACCCAACTCCGGGCTCAGGGTGAAAAACTGTTTTTT	once	TRBV15	TRBJ1-4	NA
CASSGGLAGKGADTQYF	TGCGCCAGCAGCGGTGGACTAGCGGGGAAGGGCGCAGATACGCAGTATTTT	NA	TRBV5-1	TRBJ2-3	TRBD2
CASSLAGTNTGELFF	TGCGCCAGCAGCTTGGCAGGGACTAACACCGGGGAGCTGTTTTTT	NA	TRBV5-1	TRBJ2-2	NA
CASSYWGLSTGELFF	TGTGCCAGCAGTTACTGGGGACTGTCGACCGGGGAGCTGTTTTTT	NA	TRBV6-2/TRBV6-3	TRBJ2-2	NA
CASRASGQANTEAFF	TGTGCCAGCAGAGCATCGGGACAGGCGAACACTGAAGCTTTCTTT	NA	TRBV6-5	TRBJ1-1	TRBD1
CASSYSRTSGKDTQYF	TGTGCCAGCAGTTACTCGAGGACTAGCGGGAAGGATACGCAGTATTTT	NA	TRBV6-5	TRBJ2-3	TRBD2
CSVARGSYEQYF	TGCAGCGTAGCCCGCGGTTCCTACGAGCAGTACTTC	few	TRBV29-1	TRBJ2-7	NA
CASSLAVQETQYF	TGTGCCAGCAGCTTGGCTGTTCAAGAGACCCAGTACTTC	NA	TRBV5-6	TRBJ2-5	NA
CASSRLAGSGNTIYF	TGTGCCAGCAGTCGACTCGCGGGATCTGGAAACACCATATATTTT	NA	TRBV6-6	TRBJ1-3	NA
CASSLAFHRGLNTEAFF	TGTGCCAGCAGCTTGGCCTTCCACAGGGGGTTGAACACTGAAGCTTTCTTT	NA	TRBV5-6	TRBJ1-1	TRBD1
CASSTLGQRLNGYTF	TGTGCCAGTAGTACACTGGGACAGAGACTGAATGGCTACACCTTC	NA	TRBV19	TRBJ1-2	TRBD1